This is a list of T cell receptor beta chains from one sample in a study of cytomegalovirus exposure and HLA in healthy donors. Libraries were prepared by immunoSEQ multiplex PCR; TCRdb keeps only in-frame clonotypes and omits some of them. Here the sample spans 150,000 to 170,000 clones, around 79% being singletons. Sample: PBMCs. The receptors derive from a man younger than 45 in good health and CMV-seropositive. The CDR3 runs from the conserved cysteine through the conserved F or W. Each record gives: CDR3 length, V gene, clone size, J gene, D gene, CDR3 protein, CDR3 DNA. D genes are given only for firm matches. Clone size appears in some rows only: once, few, many, or a class for an expanded clone.

cdr3_length: 14; v_call: TRBV29-1; clone_size: -; j_call: TRBJ2-1; d_call: -; cdr3_aa: CSVLAVTGGNEQFF; cdr3_nt: TGCAGCGTCTTAGCGGTTACCGGTGGCAATGAGCAGTTCTTC
cdr3_length: 13; v_call: TRBV18; clone_size: -; j_call: TRBJ1-2; d_call: -; cdr3_aa: CASSPAVNYGYTF; cdr3_nt: TGTGCCAGCTCACCAGCGGTAAACTATGGCTACACCTTC
cdr3_length: 14; v_call: TRBV9; clone_size: -; j_call: TRBJ2-4; d_call: -; cdr3_aa: CASSVGGAKNIQYF; cdr3_nt: TGTGCCAGCAGCGTAGGCGGAGCCAAAAACATTCAGTACTTC
cdr3_length: 16; v_call: TRBV6-6; clone_size: -; j_call: TRBJ2-7; d_call: TRBD2; cdr3_aa: CASSPLGAGGNNEQYF; cdr3_nt: TGTGCCAGCAGCCCCCTAGGGGCGGGAGGAAATAACGAGCAGTACTTC
cdr3_length: 14; v_call: TRBV11-2; clone_size: -; j_call: TRBJ1-2; d_call: -; cdr3_aa: CASSVRPGNYGYTF; cdr3_nt: TGTGCCAGCAGCGTCCGGCCGGGGAACTATGGCTACACCTTC
cdr3_length: 17; v_call: TRBV4-2; clone_size: -; j_call: TRBJ2-1; d_call: TRBD2; cdr3_aa: CASSRGGVAGGYNEQFF; cdr3_nt: TGTGCCAGCAGCCGGGGAGGTGTAGCGGGAGGTTACAATGAGCAGTTCTTC
cdr3_length: 11; v_call: TRBV7-3; clone_size: -; j_call: TRBJ2-1; d_call: -; cdr3_aa: CASSRGKLQFF; cdr3_nt: TGTGCCAGCAGCAGAGGGAAACTGCAGTTCTTC
cdr3_length: 16; v_call: TRBV7-9; clone_size: once; j_call: TRBJ1-5; d_call: TRBD1; cdr3_aa: CASSLGLGDRGQPQHF; cdr3_nt: TGTGCCAGCAGCTTAGGGTTGGGGGACAGGGGTCAGCCCCAGCATTTT
cdr3_length: 15; v_call: TRBV5-1; clone_size: -; j_call: TRBJ2-1; d_call: TRBD2; cdr3_aa: CASSPLAEPYNEQFF; cdr3_nt: TGCGCCAGCAGCCCCCTAGCGGAGCCCTACAATGAGCAGTTCTTC
cdr3_length: 15; v_call: TRBV19; clone_size: -; j_call: TRBJ2-1; d_call: TRBD2; cdr3_aa: CATAVSGRFSDEQFF; cdr3_nt: TGTGCCACCGCTGTGAGCGGGAGATTCTCTGATGAGCAGTTCTTC
cdr3_length: 15; v_call: TRBV6-5; clone_size: -; j_call: TRBJ1-4; d_call: -; cdr3_aa: CASSYLGREGEKLFF; cdr3_nt: TGTGCCAGCAGTTACTTGGGCAGGGAGGGTGAAAAACTGTTTTTT
cdr3_length: 15; v_call: TRBV6-1; clone_size: many; j_call: TRBJ1-1; d_call: -; cdr3_aa: CASTTDSLMNTEAFF; cdr3_nt: TGTGCCAGCACAACGGACAGCCTTATGAACACTGAAGCTTTCTTT
cdr3_length: 13; v_call: TRBV19; clone_size: once; j_call: TRBJ1-5; d_call: -; cdr3_aa: CASSANSNQPQHF; cdr3_nt: TGTGCCAGTAGCGCGAATAGCAATCAGCCCCAGCATTTT
cdr3_length: 13; v_call: TRBV27; clone_size: -; j_call: TRBJ2-7; d_call: -; cdr3_aa: CASSLWGSSEQYF; cdr3_nt: TGTGCCAGCAGTTTATGGGGCAGCTCCGAGCAGTACTTC
cdr3_length: 15; v_call: TRBV6-1; clone_size: -; j_call: TRBJ2-3; d_call: TRBD2; cdr3_aa: CASSEAGGETGTQYF; cdr3_nt: TGTGCCAGCAGTGAAGCCGGGGGGGAAACGGGTACGCAGTATTTT
cdr3_length: 14; v_call: TRBV10-3; clone_size: -; j_call: TRBJ2-7; d_call: TRBD1; cdr3_aa: CAIRGDRGSYEQYF; cdr3_nt: TGTGCCATCAGGGGGGACAGGGGTTCCTACGAGCAGTACTTC
cdr3_length: 14; v_call: TRBV9; clone_size: -; j_call: TRBJ2-7; d_call: -; cdr3_aa: CASSVSGADYEQYF; cdr3_nt: TGTGCCAGCAGCGTGAGTGGTGCGGACTACGAGCAGTACTTC
cdr3_length: 14; v_call: TRBV18; clone_size: -; j_call: TRBJ1-4; d_call: -; cdr3_aa: CASSQRQDNEKLFF; cdr3_nt: TGTGCCAGCTCACAAAGACAGGATAATGAAAAACTGTTTTTT
cdr3_length: 14; v_call: TRBV28; clone_size: few; j_call: TRBJ2-3; d_call: TRBD1; cdr3_aa: CASTPGQSTDTQYF; cdr3_nt: TGTGCCAGCACTCCGGGACAGAGCACAGATACGCAGTATTTT
cdr3_length: 17; v_call: TRBV25-1; clone_size: -; j_call: TRBJ2-7; d_call: TRBD1; cdr3_aa: CASSLVPGQFRSYEQYF; cdr3_nt: TGTGCCAGCAGTTTAGTCCCGGGACAGTTCCGCTCCTACGAGCAGTACTTC
cdr3_length: 14; v_call: TRBV4-1; clone_size: -; j_call: TRBJ1-2; d_call: -; cdr3_aa: CASSQDSGGYGYTF; cdr3_nt: TGCGCCAGCAGCCAAGATAGTGGCGGCTATGGCTACACCTTC
cdr3_length: 12; v_call: TRBV6-5; clone_size: -; j_call: TRBJ1-1; d_call: -; cdr3_aa: CASNPPGYRAFF; cdr3_nt: TGTGCCAGCAACCCACCGGGGTATCGAGCTTTCTTT
cdr3_length: 17; v_call: TRBV18; clone_size: few; j_call: TRBJ1-2; d_call: TRBD1; cdr3_aa: CASSPPGQGLESGGYTF; cdr3_nt: TGTGCCAGCTCACCTCCGGGACAGGGTTTGGAGTCCGGTGGCTACACCTTC
cdr3_length: 15; v_call: TRBV5-1; clone_size: once; j_call: TRBJ2-7; d_call: -; cdr3_aa: CASSPRDSPTYEQYF; cdr3_nt: TGCGCCAGCAGCCCCAGAGACTCGCCTACCTACGAGCAGTACTTC
cdr3_length: 15; v_call: TRBV5-5; clone_size: -; j_call: TRBJ1-1; d_call: -; cdr3_aa: CASSLGGTMNTEAFF; cdr3_nt: TGTGCCAGCAGCTTGGGTGGGACAATGAACACTGAAGCTTTCTTT
cdr3_length: 14; v_call: TRBV7-3; clone_size: few; j_call: TRBJ2-2; d_call: -; cdr3_aa: CASSLTSNTGELFF; cdr3_nt: TGTGCCAGCAGCTTAACCTCGAACACCGGGGAGCTGTTTTTT
cdr3_length: 15; v_call: TRBV30; clone_size: -; j_call: TRBJ2-1; d_call: TRBD2; cdr3_aa: CAWSVPRGGYNEQFF; cdr3_nt: TGTGCCTGGAGTGTACCGCGCGGGGGCTACAATGAGCAGTTCTTC
cdr3_length: 19; v_call: TRBV9; clone_size: -; j_call: TRBJ2-2; d_call: TRBD1; cdr3_aa: CASSVSPYRGRLRAGELFF; cdr3_nt: TGTGCCAGCAGCGTTTCTCCATACAGGGGAAGACTAAGGGCCGGGGAGCTGTTTTTT
cdr3_length: 13; v_call: TRBV21-1; clone_size: -; j_call: TRBJ1-1; d_call: -; cdr3_aa: CASSKGTTGAAFF; cdr3_nt: TGTGCCAGCAGCAAAGGGACAACCGGAGCGGCTTTCTTT
cdr3_length: 14; v_call: TRBV7-2; clone_size: -; j_call: TRBJ2-5; d_call: TRBD1; cdr3_aa: CASSTDRGGETQYF; cdr3_nt: TGTGCCAGCAGCACGGACAGGGGGGGGGAGACCCAGTACTTC
cdr3_length: 16; v_call: TRBV5-4; clone_size: -; j_call: TRBJ2-6; d_call: -; cdr3_aa: CASKLVTSFGANVLTF; cdr3_nt: TGTGCCAGCAAACTAGTTACCTCCTTTGGGGCCAACGTCCTGACTTTC
cdr3_length: 14; v_call: TRBV28; clone_size: -; j_call: TRBJ1-5; d_call: -; cdr3_aa: CASSAGGTNQPQHF; cdr3_nt: TGTGCCAGCAGTGCGGGGGGAACAAATCAGCCCCAGCATTTT
cdr3_length: 15; v_call: TRBV19; clone_size: -; j_call: TRBJ1-2; d_call: TRBD1; cdr3_aa: CASSTPDRVIYGYTF; cdr3_nt: TGTGCCAGTAGTACTCCCGACAGGGTGATCTATGGCTACACCTTC